A selection of T cell receptor beta chains follows, all from one sample in a study of post-analysis software for immune sequencing data. TCRdb reprocessed the PCR reads via MiXCR and lists one record per CDR3 protein. Among roughly 200,000 distinct CDR3 sequences, over 25% were seen once, and the ten largest hold 3% to 3.5%. The sequenced sample was blood. The receptors originated from a girl younger than 18 with multiple sclerosis. Each CDR3 is given with its conserved first and last residue. Each record gives: D gene, J gene, clone size, V gene, CDR3 DNA, CDR3 protein. A D gene is named only where the DNA matches it firmly. Size tells how often a clone was seen (once, few, many) or the class of an expanded clone, and some rows leave it out.

D: TRBD1; J: TRBJ1-2; size: many; V: TRBV20-1; DNA: TGCAGTGCTGGGAAACAGACAGGGAGGTATGGCTACACCTTC; CDR3: CSAGKQTGRYGYTF
D: -; J: TRBJ1-6; size: -; V: TRBV7-6; DNA: TGTGCCAGCGCGACCCGGGACCGATATTCAGCCCCCCACTTT; CDR3: CASATRDRYSAPHF
D: TRBD1; J: TRBJ1-5; size: many; V: TRBV7-2; DNA: TGTGCCAGCAGCTTAGGGGGACAGCATATTCAGCCCCAGCATTTT; CDR3: CASSLGGQHIQPQHF
D: -; J: TRBJ1-1; size: few; V: TRBV18; DNA: TGTGCCAGCTACAGGGTCGGTAGCACTGAAGCTTTCTTT; CDR3: CASYRVGSTEAFF
D: TRBD2; J: TRBJ2-1; size: many; V: TRBV29-1; DNA: TGCAGCGTGGAGGGACTAGCAGGTTTCAATGAGCAGTTCTTC; CDR3: CSVEGLAGFNEQFF
D: -; J: TRBJ1-1; size: -; V: TRBV5-1; DNA: TGCGCCAGCCGCCCCCAATTTGTGGACACTGAAGCTTTCTTT; CDR3: CASRPQFVDTEAFF
D: -; J: TRBJ1-1; size: many; V: TRBV5-1; DNA: TGCGCCAGCAGCTCCAAAGGCGGCACTGAAGCTTTCTTT; CDR3: CASSSKGGTEAFF
D: -; J: TRBJ2-7; size: few; V: TRBV20-1; DNA: TGCAGCACCAATCGCATGAAGGATTTATACGAGCAGTACTTC; CDR3: CSTNRMKDLYEQYF
D: TRBD1; J: TRBJ2-7; size: many; V: TRBV3-1; DNA: TGTGCCAGCAGCCAGGGTACAGGGGCGACCTACGAGCAGTACTTC; CDR3: CASSQGTGATYEQYF
D: TRBD1; J: TRBJ1-5; size: few; V: TRBV6-1; DNA: TGTGCCAGCAGGGGGACAGGGTCAAGTTACCAGCCCCAGCATTTT; CDR3: CASRGTGSSYQPQHF
D: -; J: TRBJ2-1; size: many; V: TRBV3-1; DNA: TGTGCCAGCAGCCATAACACCAGATACAATGAGCAGTTCTTC; CDR3: CASSHNTRYNEQFF
D: TRBD1; J: TRBJ2-7; size: -; V: TRBV19; DNA: TGTGCCAGTAGGGGCAGGGGGCCCCCCTACGAGCAGTACTTC; CDR3: CASRGRGPPYEQYF
D: -; J: TRBJ2-7; size: many; V: TRBV30; DNA: TGTGCCTGGAGGGGGAACTCCTACGAGCAGTACTTC; CDR3: CAWRGNSYEQYF
D: -; J: TRBJ2-7; size: many; V: TRBV5-1; DNA: TGCGCCAGCAATGGAGACATACCCGAGCAGTACTTC; CDR3: CASNGDIPEQYF
D: -; J: TRBJ1-4; size: -; V: TRBV10-3; DNA: TGTGCCATCGGAGATAGTCACAATGAAAAACTGTTTTTT; CDR3: CAIGDSHNEKLFF
D: TRBD1; J: TRBJ2-3; size: once; V: TRBV7-3; DNA: TGTGCCAGCAGCTTAGAAGGGGACAGGGCAGATACGCAGTATTTT; CDR3: CASSLEGDRADTQYF
D: TRBD1; J: TRBJ1-2; size: -; V: TRBV28; DNA: TGTGCCAGCAGTTTCCGTAGGACAGGCTATGGCTACACCTTC; CDR3: CASSFRRTGYGYTF
D: -; J: TRBJ2-1; size: -; V: TRBV12-3/TRBV12-4; DNA: TGTGCCAGCAGTTGTCCGGCCCTGGGGGGTGAGCAGTTCTTC; CDR3: CASSCPALGGEQFF
D: TRBD2; J: TRBJ2-5; size: many; V: TRBV9; DNA: TGTGCCAGCAGCGTCACTAGCGTTCAAGAGACCCAGTACTTC; CDR3: CASSVTSVQETQYF
D: TRBD1; J: TRBJ2-7; size: -; V: TRBV5-1; DNA: TGCGCCAGCAGCCCCGGCGAGGGGGCCCTTTCTTACGAGCAGTACTTC; CDR3: CASSPGEGALSYEQYF
D: -; J: TRBJ2-6; size: -; V: TRBV6-5; DNA: TGTGCCAGCAGTTACCCGAAGGGCAGGGCTTCCGGGGCCAACGTCCTGACTTTC; CDR3: CASSYPKGRASGANVLTF
D: -; J: TRBJ2-1; size: many; V: TRBV6-6; DNA: TGTGCCAGCAGCCTTCCCTTAAATGAGCAGTTCTTC; CDR3: CASSLPLNEQFF
D: -; J: TRBJ1-1; size: -; V: TRBV6-1; DNA: TGTGCCAGCAGTGAAAGTAGGGTGAACACTGAAGCTTTCTTT; CDR3: CASSESRVNTEAFF
D: TRBD1; J: TRBJ1-6; size: -; V: TRBV5-1; DNA: TGCGCCAGCAGCAGGACAGGGAATAATTCACCCCTCCACTTT; CDR3: CASSRTGNNSPLHF
D: -; J: TRBJ2-7; size: -; V: TRBV20-1; DNA: TGCAGTGCTAGGGGGTCCTACGAGCAGTACTTC; CDR3: CSARGSYEQYF
D: -; J: TRBJ2-7; size: -; V: TRBV10-1; DNA: TGCGCCAGCAGGGAGGATGGGGTTGTCCACGAGCAGTACTTC; CDR3: CASREDGVVHEQYF
D: -; J: TRBJ1-1; size: few; V: TRBV9; DNA: TGTGCCAGCAGCAAGGGCCCCATCCCGCGTGAAGCTTTCTTT; CDR3: CASSKGPIPREAFF
D: -; J: TRBJ2-1; size: many; V: TRBV6-5; DNA: TGTGCCAGCAGCGTCCAGGGGTGGTACAATGAGCAGTTCTTC; CDR3: CASSVQGWYNEQFF
D: -; J: TRBJ1-5; size: -; V: TRBV18; DNA: TGTGCCAGCTCACCACGGTCGGGCAATCAGCCCCAGCATTTT; CDR3: CASSPRSGNQPQHF
D: -; J: TRBJ2-1; size: many; V: TRBV5-1; DNA: TGCGCCAGCAGCTACGACAGAAACAATGAGCAGTTCTTC; CDR3: CASSYDRNNEQFF
D: -; J: TRBJ1-2; size: many; V: TRBV4-1; DNA: TGCGCCAGCAGCCAAGATGTTAGGGCACACTATGGCTACACCTTC; CDR3: CASSQDVRAHYGYTF
D: -; J: TRBJ1-5; size: few; V: TRBV28; DNA: TGTGCCAGCAGTTTATCGACGTCCGGCAATCAGCCCCAGCATTTT; CDR3: CASSLSTSGNQPQHF
D: TRBD2; J: TRBJ2-1; size: -; V: TRBV5-1; DNA: TGCGCCAGCAGCTTGAGGCCTAGCGGGAGCAGCAATGAGCAGTTCTTC; CDR3: CASSLRPSGSSNEQFF
D: TRBD1; J: TRBJ1-2; size: many; V: TRBV5-1; DNA: TGCGCCAGCAGCTTCGGGACAGGGGAAATTGGCTACACCTTC; CDR3: CASSFGTGEIGYTF
D: TRBD1; J: TRBJ1-1; size: -; V: TRBV5-1; DNA: TGCGCCAGCAGCTTGACGGGGACAGGGGGCAACACTGAAGCTTTCTTT; CDR3: CASSLTGTGGNTEAFF
D: -; J: TRBJ2-1; size: few; V: TRBV7-9; DNA: TGTGCCAGCAGCTTCCGGGGGACCAATGAGCAGTTCTTC; CDR3: CASSFRGTNEQFF
D: -; J: TRBJ1-1; size: few; V: TRBV9; DNA: TGTGCCGGATCGGAGTGGCAGAGGAACACTGAAGCTTTCTTT; CDR3: CAGSEWQRNTEAFF
D: -; J: TRBJ1-2; size: few; V: TRBV12-3/TRBV12-4; DNA: TGTGCCAGCAGTTTACAGGAGGTTGGCTACACCTTC; CDR3: CASSLQEVGYTF
D: -; J: TRBJ2-7; size: many; V: TRBV9; DNA: TGTGCCAGCAGCGTAGATCTCGGGGGCGAGCAGTACTTC; CDR3: CASSVDLGGEQYF
D: TRBD2; J: TRBJ2-7; size: few; V: TRBV7-3; DNA: TGTGCCAGCAGCCCCGGGGGGGGGACAGAGCAGTACTTC; CDR3: CASSPGGGTEQYF
D: TRBD2; J: TRBJ2-7; size: many; V: TRBV5-1; DNA: TGCGCCAGCAGCCTCGGGACTACCGACGACGAGCAGTACTTC; CDR3: CASSLGTTDDEQYF